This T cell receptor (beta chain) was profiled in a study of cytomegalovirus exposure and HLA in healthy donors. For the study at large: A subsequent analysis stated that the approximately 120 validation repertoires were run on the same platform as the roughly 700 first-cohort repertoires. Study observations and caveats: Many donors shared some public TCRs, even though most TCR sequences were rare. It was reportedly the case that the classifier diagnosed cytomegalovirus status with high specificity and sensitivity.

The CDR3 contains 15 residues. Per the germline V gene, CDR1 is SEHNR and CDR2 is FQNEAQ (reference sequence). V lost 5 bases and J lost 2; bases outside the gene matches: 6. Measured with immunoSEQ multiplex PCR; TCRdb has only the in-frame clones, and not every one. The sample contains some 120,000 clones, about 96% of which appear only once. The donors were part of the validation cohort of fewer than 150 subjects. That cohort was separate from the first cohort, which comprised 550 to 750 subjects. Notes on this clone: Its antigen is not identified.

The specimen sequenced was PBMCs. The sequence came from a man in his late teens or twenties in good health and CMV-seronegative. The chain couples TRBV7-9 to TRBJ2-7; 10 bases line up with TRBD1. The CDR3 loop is CASSPGQGSAYEQYF. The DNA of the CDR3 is TGTGCCAGCAGCCCGGGACAGGGGTCCGCCTACGAGCAGTACTTC.